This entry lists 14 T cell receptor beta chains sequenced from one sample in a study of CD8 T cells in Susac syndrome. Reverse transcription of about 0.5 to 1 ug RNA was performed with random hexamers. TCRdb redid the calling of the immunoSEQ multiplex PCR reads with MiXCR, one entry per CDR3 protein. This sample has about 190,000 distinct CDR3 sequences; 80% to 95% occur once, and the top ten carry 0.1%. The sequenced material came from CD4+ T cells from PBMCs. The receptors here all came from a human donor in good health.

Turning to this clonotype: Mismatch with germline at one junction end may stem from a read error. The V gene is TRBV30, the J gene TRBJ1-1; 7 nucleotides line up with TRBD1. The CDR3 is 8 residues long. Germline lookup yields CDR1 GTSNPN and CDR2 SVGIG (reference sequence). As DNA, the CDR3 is TGTGCCTGGGGGGGACAGAACTTT. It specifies CAWGGQNF. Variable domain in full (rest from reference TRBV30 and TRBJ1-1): SQTIHQWPATLVQPVGSPLSLECTVEGTSNPNLYWYRQAAGRGLQLLFYSVGIGQISSEVPQNLSASRPQDRQFILSSKKLLLSDSGFYLCAWGGQNFGQGTRLTVV.

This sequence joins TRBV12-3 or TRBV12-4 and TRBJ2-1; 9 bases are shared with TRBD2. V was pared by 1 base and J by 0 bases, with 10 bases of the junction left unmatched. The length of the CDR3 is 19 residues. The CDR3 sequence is CASSLGAGLAPSSYNEQFF. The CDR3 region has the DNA TGTGCCAGCAGTTTAGGAGCGGGACTAGCTCCGAGCTCCTACAATGAGCAGTTCTTC.

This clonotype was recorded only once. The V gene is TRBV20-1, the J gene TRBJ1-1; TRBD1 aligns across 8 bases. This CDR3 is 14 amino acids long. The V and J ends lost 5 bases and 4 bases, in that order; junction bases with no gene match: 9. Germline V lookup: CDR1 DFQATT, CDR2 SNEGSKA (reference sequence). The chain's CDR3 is CSADPGQGATEAFF. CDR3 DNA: TGCAGTGCTGATCCTGGACAGGGTGCCACTGAAGCTTTCTTT.

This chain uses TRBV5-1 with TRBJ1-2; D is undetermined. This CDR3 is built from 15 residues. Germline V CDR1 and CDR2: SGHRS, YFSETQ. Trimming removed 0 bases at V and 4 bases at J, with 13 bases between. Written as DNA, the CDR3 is TGCGCCAGCAGCTTGGTTGTTGGAGAGGCCTATGGCTACACCTTC. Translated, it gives CASSLVVGEAYGYTF.

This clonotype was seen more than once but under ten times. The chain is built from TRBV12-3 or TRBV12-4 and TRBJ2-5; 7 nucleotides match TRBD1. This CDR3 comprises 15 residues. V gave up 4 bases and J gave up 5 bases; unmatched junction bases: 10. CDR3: CASSSQTGRGETQYF. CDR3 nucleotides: TGTGCCAGCAGTTCCCAGACAGGGAGAGGGGAGACCCAGTACTTC.

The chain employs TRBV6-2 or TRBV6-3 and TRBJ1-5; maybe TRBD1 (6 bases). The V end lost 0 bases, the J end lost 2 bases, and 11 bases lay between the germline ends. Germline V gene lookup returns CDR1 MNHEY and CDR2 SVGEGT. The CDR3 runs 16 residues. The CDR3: CASSYSWGAGNQPQHF. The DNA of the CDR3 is TGTGCCAGCAGTTACTCGTGGGGGGCAGGCAATCAGCCCCAGCATTTT.

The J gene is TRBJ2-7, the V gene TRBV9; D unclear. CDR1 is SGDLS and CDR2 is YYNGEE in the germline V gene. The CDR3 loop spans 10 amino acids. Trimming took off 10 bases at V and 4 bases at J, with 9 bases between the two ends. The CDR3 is CAVPDYEQYV. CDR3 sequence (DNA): TGTGCCGTCCCTGATTACGAGCAGTACGTC.

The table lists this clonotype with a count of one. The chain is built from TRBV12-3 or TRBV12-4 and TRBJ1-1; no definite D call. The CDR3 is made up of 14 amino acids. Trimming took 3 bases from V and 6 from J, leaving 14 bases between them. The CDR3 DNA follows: TGTGCCAGCAGTTTTCGGACGGTCGGTGCTGAAGCTTTCTTT. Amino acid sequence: CASSFRTVGAEAFF.

The CDR3 is CASSGGQGLHGYTF. CDR3 DNA: TGCGCCAGCAGCGGAGGACAGGGCCTGCATGGCTACACCTTC. The J gene is TRBJ1-2, the V gene TRBV5-1; 8 nucleotides agree with TRBD1. Trimming at V came to 4 bases and at J to 6 bases, leaving 8 bases not matched to a gene. This CDR3 has 14 amino acids. Germline CDR1 SGHRS, CDR2 YFSETQ.

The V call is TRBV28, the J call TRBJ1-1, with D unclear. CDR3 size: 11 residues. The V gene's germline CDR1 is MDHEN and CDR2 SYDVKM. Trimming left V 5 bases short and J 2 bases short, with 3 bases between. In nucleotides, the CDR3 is TGTGCCAGCAGTGTAAACACTGAAGCTTTCTTT. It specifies CASSVNTEAFF.

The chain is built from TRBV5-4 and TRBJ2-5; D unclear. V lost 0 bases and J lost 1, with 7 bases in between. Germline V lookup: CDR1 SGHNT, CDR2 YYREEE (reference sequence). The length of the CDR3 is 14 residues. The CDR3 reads CASSLANSQETQYF. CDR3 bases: TGTGCCAGCAGCTTGGCCAACAGCCAAGAGACCCAGTACTTC.

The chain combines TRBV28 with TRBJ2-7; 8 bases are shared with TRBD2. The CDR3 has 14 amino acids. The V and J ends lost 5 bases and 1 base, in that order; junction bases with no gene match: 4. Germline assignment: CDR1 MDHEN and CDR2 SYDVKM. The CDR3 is CASSTSGGSYEQYF. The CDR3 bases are TGTGCCAGCAGTACCAGCGGGGGTTCCTACGAGCAGTACTTC.

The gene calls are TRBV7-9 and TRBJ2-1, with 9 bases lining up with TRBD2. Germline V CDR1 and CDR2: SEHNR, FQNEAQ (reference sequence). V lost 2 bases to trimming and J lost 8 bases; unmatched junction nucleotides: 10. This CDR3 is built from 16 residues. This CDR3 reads CASSLNRGGALDEQFF. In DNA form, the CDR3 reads TGTGCCAGCAGCTTAAATCGCGGGGGGGCATTAGATGAGCAGTTCTTC.

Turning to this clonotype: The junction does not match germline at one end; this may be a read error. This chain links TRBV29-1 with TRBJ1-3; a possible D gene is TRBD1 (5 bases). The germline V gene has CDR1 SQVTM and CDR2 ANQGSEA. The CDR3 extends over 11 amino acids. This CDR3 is CSVEEGQALNF. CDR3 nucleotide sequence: TGCAGCGTTGAAGAGGGGCAGGCGTTGAATTTT.